Detailed here is one T cell receptor (beta chain). Assay: immunoSEQ multiplex PCR; the TCRdb copy retains only in-frame clones and omits some. The sample lists 88,000 or so clones, roughly four fifths occurring once. The data were taken from a study of blood T cell repertoires in COVID-19. Overall study: COVID-19 samples collected from the United States, Italy and Spain covered acute and convalescent phases.

The CDR3 has 14 amino acids. Germline CDR1 and CDR2: SGHAT and FQNNGV. V gave up 3 bases and J gave up 1 base, with 9 bases separating them. The sequence derives from a human donor in a cohort sampled during active COVID-19. Sequenced material: peripheral blood. The V gene is TRBV11-2, the J gene TRBJ1-1; a possible D gene is TRBD1 (5 bases). The CDR3 region is CASSFRGSNTEAFF. CDR3 nucleotides: TGTGCCAGCAGCTTTCGGGGGTCGAACACTGAAGCTTTCTTT. Variable domain in full (rest from reference TRBV11-2 and TRBJ1-1): EAGVAQSPRYKIIEKRQSVAFWCNPISGHATLYWYQQILGQGPKLLIQFQNNGVVDDSQLPKDRFSAERLKGVDSTLKIQPAKLEDSAVYLCASSFRGSNTEAFFGQGTRLTVV.